This T cell receptor (beta chain) was recovered during a study of T cell responses to AZD1222 COVID-19 vaccine. V shed 0 bases and J shed 3 bases, with 15 bases lying between them. Germline V gene data show CDR1 as LGHDT and CDR2 as YNNKEL (reference sequence). This CDR3 has 18 residues. Study-wide results and limits: Donor demographics were predominantly white British with a female majority; clonal diversity may be underestimated. Following two doses of AZD1222, Spike-specific TCR breadth and depth rose.

The protocol was immunoSEQ multiplex PCR, while the TCRdb copy is restricted to in-frame clones and leaves out a portion. The sample features over 140,000 clones, with around 2.4% in its top ten. A note on this clone: Its cognate antigen is unknown.

This TCR was sampled from an adult in good health. The gene calls are TRBV3-1 (or the pseudogene TRBV3-2) and TRBJ1-6; D is unclear. The sequenced sample was peripheral blood. The CDR3 DNA follows: TGTGCCAGCAGCCAAGACCTGAGGGAGAGTGGCTATAATTCACCCCTCCACTTT. Translation gives CASSQDLRESGYNSPLHF.